This paragraph reports one T cell receptor (beta chain). This record comes from a study of blood T cell repertoires in COVID-19. Clones were read by immunoSEQ multiplex PCR, and TCRdb kept only the in-frame ones, dropping some. The table has more than 75,000 clones, just over 85% seen once; the top ten hold roughly 8.7%. The germline gives CDR1 SGHRS, CDR2 YFSETQ. The CDR3 consists of 15 residues. V lost 2 bases and J lost 3, with 12 bases in between. This receptor was obtained from a woman between 70 and 85 years old with acute or convalescent COVID-19. The rearrangement joins TRBV5-1 to TRBJ1-5; a weak D match, TRBD1 (6 bases). The sample taken for sequencing was peripheral blood. The CDR3 is CASSFSGELNQPQHF. DNA of the CDR3: TGCGCCAGCAGCTTTTCAGGGGAGCTCAATCAGCCCCAGCATTTT.